This T cell receptor (beta chain) comes out of a study of neurological immune-mediated disorders. It was by 5'RACE with 10-nucleotide random UMIs that the cDNA was made. TCRdb recomputed calls from the 5' RACE reads with MiXCR, one row per CDR3 protein. The table includes about 66,000 distinct CDR3 sequences, 8.5% to 10% detected once. Time point: longitudinal time-point 2. On this clonotype itself: Its antigen is not identified.

CDR1 is SGHRS, CDR2 YFSETQ, per germline. V shed 8 bases and J 6 bases; nucleotides not matched to a gene: 17. The CDR3 has 15 residues. Points from the study as a whole: The study found no CDR3 amino acid sequences shared by expanded clones across subjects, suggesting private repertoires in all groups.

The rearrangement links TRBV5-1 to TRBJ2-7; 7 nucleotides align to TRBD2. The origin of this receptor is a man in his thirties or forties in good health. Sequencing was carried out using PBMCs. CDR3 coding DNA: TGCGCCAGTAGCCCCAGCGCCGGGACTATAGCCGAGCAGTACTTC. Translated, it gives CASSPSAGTIAEQYF. Full variable domain (missing parts from reference TRBV5-1 and TRBJ2-7): KAGVTQTPRYLIKTRGQQVTLSCSPISGHRSVSWYQQTPGQGLQFLFEYFSETQRNKGNFPGRFSGRQFSNSRSEMNVSTLELGDSALYLCASSPSAGTIAEQYFGPGTRLTVT.